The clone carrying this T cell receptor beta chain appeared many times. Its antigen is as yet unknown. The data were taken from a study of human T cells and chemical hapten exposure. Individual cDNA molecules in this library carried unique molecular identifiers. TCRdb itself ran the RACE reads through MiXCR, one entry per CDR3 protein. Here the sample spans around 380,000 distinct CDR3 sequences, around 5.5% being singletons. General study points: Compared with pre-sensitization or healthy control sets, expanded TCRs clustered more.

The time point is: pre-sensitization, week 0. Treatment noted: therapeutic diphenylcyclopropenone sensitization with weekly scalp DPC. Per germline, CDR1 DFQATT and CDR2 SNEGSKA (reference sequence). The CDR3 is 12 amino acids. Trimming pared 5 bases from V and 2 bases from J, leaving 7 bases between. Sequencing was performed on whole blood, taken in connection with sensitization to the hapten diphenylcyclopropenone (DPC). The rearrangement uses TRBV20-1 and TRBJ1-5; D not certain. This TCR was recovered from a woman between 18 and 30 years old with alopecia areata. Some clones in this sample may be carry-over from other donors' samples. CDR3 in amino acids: CSAAPRNQPQHF. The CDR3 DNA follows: TGCAGTGCTGCTCCTCGCAATCAGCCCCAGCATTTT.